These 3 T cell receptor beta chains share one sample of origin, sequenced in a study of blood T cell repertoires in COVID-19. The repertoire was sequenced with immunoSEQ multiplex PCR; TCRdb's copy has only in-frame clones and lacks some. The data contain 300,000 or so clones, 70% to 90% of them singletons. The specimen sequenced was peripheral blood. Receptors originate from a man between 65 and 85 years old with acute or convalescent COVID-19.

The rearrangement links TRBV18 to TRBJ1-5; tentative D call: TRBD1 (5 bases). V was pared by 1 base and J by 6 bases, with 13 bases between. Germline CDR1 and CDR2: KGHSH and LQKENI. This CDR3 region has 15 residues. CDR3 DNA sequence: TGTGCCAGCTCACCACAGGGGCCCAAGGGTCAGCCCCAGCATTTT. It encodes CASSPQGPKGQPQHF. The full variable domain, completed using reference TRBV18 and TRBJ1-5, is NAGVMQNPRHLVRRRGQEARLRCSPMKGHSHVYWYRQLPEEGLKFMVYLQKENIIDESGMPKERFSAEFPKEGPSILRIQQVVRGDSAAYFCASSPQGPKGQPQHFGDGTRLSIL.

The J gene is TRBJ2-5, the V gene TRBV5-1, with a possible D match to TRBD2 (7 bases). Germline CDR1 and CDR2: SGHRS and YFSETQ. With 5 bases removed from V and 5 bases from J, the gap between germline ends came to 16 bases. This CDR3 region has 14 residues. CDR3 DNA: TGCGCCAGCAGTCGCGGGGGCGGTAGGGAGACCCAGTACTTC. As protein: CASSRGGGRETQYF.

This clone appeared a single time. The V gene is TRBV2, the J gene TRBJ1-3; D unresolved. Trimming removed 2 bases from V and 9 bases from J, with 14 bases in between. Germline-derived CDR1 and CDR2 are SNHLY and FYNNEI. CDR3 size: 14 residues. CDR3 bases: TGTGCCAGCAGTGAACTGACTCCCTCGGGCACCATATATTTT. Its protein product is CASSELTPSGTIYF.